Listed below are T cell receptor beta chains from one sample, sequenced in a study of T cells in Graves' hyperthyroidism and ophthalmopathy. TCRdb called the multiplex PCR reads again in MiXCR, with one record for every CDR3 protein. This sample has approximately 740,000 distinct CDR3 sequences; around 15% occur once, and the top ten carry roughly a tenth. The sample was blood. Source of these receptors: a woman aged 18-29 years with Graves' hyperthyroidism. Both conserved end residues are part of each CDR3. The order of the fields is V gene, clone size, J gene, D gene, CDR3 protein, CDR3 DNA. D genes are given only for firm matches. Clone size is given for some rows only: seen once, a few or many times, or a class if the clone is expanded.

TRBV19,few,TRBJ2-1,NA,CASTGWSYNEQFF,TGTGCCAGTACTGGTTGGTCCTACAATGAGCAGTTCTTC
TRBV6-1,NA,TRBJ2-7,NA,CASNARGPGEQYF,TGTGCCAGCAACGCACGGGGGCCAGGGGAGCAGTACTTC
TRBV20-1,many,TRBJ2-1,NA,CSARRDALYNEQFF,TGCAGTGCTAGGCGAGACGCGCTCTACAATGAGCAGTTCTTC
TRBV28,many,TRBJ2-7,NA,CASSTQGARGGRGTYEQYF,TGTGCCAGCAGTACGCAGGGGGCCCGAGGCGGGAGGGGGACCTACGAGCAGTACTTC
TRBV3-1,many,TRBJ2-2,TRBD1,CASSQVYRAGQGYTGELFF,TGTGCCAGCAGCCAAGTTTATCGGGCTGGACAGGGTTACACCGGGGAGCTGTTTTTT
TRBV18,few,TRBJ2-3,TRBD2,CASSLGLASRGDTQYF,TGTGCCAGCTCACTGGGACTAGCGTCACGGGGAGATACGCAGTATTTT
TRBV5-1,NA,TRBJ2-1,TRBD2,CASSLPGTSGRGNEQFF,TGCGCCAGCAGCTTGCCCGGGACTAGCGGGAGGGGCAATGAGCAGTTCTTC
TRBV7-2,NA,TRBJ2-2,NA,CASSLVGPYTGELFF,TGTGCCAGCAGCTTAGTTGGGCCCTACACCGGGGAGCTGTTTTTT
TRBV12-3/TRBV12-4,many,TRBJ2-7,TRBD1,CASSSDRVLGEQYF,TGTGCCAGCAGCTCCGACAGGGTTTTGGGCGAGCAGTACTTC
TRBV2,few,TRBJ2-1,NA,CASRGDRGFLVNEQFF,TGTGCCAGCCGTGGTGACCGCGGATTCTTAGTCAATGAGCAGTTCTTC
TRBV2,NA,TRBJ2-2,TRBD2,CASSIAGVTGELFF,TGTGCCAGCTCGATAGCGGGAGTAACCGGGGAGCTGTTTTTT
TRBV6-2/TRBV6-3,NA,TRBJ2-7,TRBD1,CASSVDRGRYEQYF,TGTGCCAGCAGTGTCGACAGGGGCCGTTACGAGCAGTACTTC
TRBV3-1,few,TRBJ2-4,NA,CASSQGIVAKNIQYF,TGTGCCAGCAGCCAGGGAATTGTGGCCAAAAACATTCAGTACTTC